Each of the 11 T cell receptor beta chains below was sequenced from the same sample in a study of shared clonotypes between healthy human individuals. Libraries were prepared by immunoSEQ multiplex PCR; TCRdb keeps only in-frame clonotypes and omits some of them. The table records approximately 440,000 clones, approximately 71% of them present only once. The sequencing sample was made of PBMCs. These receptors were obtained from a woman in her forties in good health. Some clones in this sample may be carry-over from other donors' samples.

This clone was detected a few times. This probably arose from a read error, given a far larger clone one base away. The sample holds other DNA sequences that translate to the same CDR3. This CDR3 is CASSLFPEREKLFF. In nucleotides, the CDR3 is TGTGCCAGCAGCCTGTTCCCTGAGAGAGAAAAACTGTTTTTT. This chain joins TRBV5-5 and TRBJ1-4; D is ambiguous. V lost 4 bases and J lost 8, with 15 bases in between. This CDR3 spans 14 amino acids. Germline V gene lookup returns CDR1 SGHKS and CDR2 YYEKEE (reference sequence).

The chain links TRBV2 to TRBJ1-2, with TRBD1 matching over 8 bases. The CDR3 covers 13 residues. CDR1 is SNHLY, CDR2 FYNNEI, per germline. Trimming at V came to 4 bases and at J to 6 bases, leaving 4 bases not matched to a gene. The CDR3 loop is CASSAGGVNGYTF. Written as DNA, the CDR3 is TGTGCCAGCAGTGCAGGGGGCGTTAATGGCTACACCTTC.

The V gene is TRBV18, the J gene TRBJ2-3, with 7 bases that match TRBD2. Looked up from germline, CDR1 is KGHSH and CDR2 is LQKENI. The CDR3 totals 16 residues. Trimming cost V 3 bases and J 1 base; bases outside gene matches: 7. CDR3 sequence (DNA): TGTGCCAGCTCACCGAATCTAGCGGAGGGCACAGATACGCAGTATTTT. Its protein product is CASSPNLAEGTDTQYF.

The DNA for the CDR3 is TGTGCCAGCAGTTCCTCCCCATACTCTGGAAACACCATATATTTT. Amino acids: CASSSSPYSGNTIYF. The chain links TRBV27 to TRBJ1-3, with D hard to call. With 4 bases removed from V and 0 bases from J, the gap between germline ends came to 10 bases. Looked up from germline, CDR1 is MNHEY and CDR2 is SMNVEV (reference sequence). CDR3 size: 15 residues.

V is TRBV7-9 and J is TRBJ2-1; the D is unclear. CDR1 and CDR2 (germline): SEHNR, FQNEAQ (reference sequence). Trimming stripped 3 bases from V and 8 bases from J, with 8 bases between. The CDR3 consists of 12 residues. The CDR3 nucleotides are TGTGCCAGCAGCTTCGGGCCACATGAGCAGTTCTTC. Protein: CASSFGPHEQFF.

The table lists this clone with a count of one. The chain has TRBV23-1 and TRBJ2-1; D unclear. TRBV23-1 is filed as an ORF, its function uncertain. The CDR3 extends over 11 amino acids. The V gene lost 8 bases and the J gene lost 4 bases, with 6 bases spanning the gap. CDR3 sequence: CASLKYNEQFF. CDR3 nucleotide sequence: TGCGCCAGCCTAAAGTACAATGAGCAGTTCTTC.

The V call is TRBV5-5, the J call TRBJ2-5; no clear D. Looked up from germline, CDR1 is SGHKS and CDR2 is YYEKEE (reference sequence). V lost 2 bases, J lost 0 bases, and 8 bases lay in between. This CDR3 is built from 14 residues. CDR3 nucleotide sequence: TGTGCCAGCAGCTTTATGGCGTACCAAGAGACCCAGTACTTC. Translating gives CASSFMAYQETQYF.

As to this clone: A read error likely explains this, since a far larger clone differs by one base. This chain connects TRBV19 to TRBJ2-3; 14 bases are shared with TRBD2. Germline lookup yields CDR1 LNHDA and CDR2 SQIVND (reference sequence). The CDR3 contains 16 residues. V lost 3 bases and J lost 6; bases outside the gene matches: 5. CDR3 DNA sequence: TGTGCCAGTAGTATGCGACTAGCGGGAGGGCCGGATACGCAGTATTTT. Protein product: CASSMRLAGGPDTQYF.

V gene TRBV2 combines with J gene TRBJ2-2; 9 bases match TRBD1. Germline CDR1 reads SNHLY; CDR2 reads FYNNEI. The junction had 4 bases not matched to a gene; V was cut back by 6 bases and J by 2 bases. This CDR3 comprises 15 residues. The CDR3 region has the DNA TGTGCCAGCAGAAACAGGGGGCAAAACACCGGGGAGCTGTTTTTT. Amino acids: CASRNRGQNTGELFF.

CDR3 sequence (DNA): TGTGCCGAACCCGCGGCTAGCGCGGCCTACGAGCAGTACTTC. Its protein is CAEPAASAAYEQYF. This chain uses TRBV19 with TRBJ2-7; D possibly corresponds to TRBD2 (6 bases). The CDR3 runs 14 residues. Per the germline V gene, CDR1 is LNHDA and CDR2 is SQIVND (reference sequence). V was pared by 11 bases and J by 2 bases, with 19 bases between.

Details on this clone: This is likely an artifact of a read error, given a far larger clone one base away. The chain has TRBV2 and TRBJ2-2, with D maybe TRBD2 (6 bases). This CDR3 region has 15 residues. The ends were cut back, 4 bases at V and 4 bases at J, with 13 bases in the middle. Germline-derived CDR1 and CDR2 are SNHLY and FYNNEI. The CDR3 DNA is TGTGCCAGCAGTGGGAGGGGCAGAGGCACCGGGGAGCTGTTTTTT. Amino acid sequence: CASSGRGRGTGELFF.